This TCR beta chain was sequenced in a study of blood T cell repertoires in COVID-19. On the study more broadly: COVID-19 samples, acute and convalescent, were from the United States, Italy and Spain. PBMCs, B-cell-depleted T cells, or T cells were the source of the cDNA or gDNA that made up the material.

The V end lost 4 bases, the J end lost 0 bases, and 10 bases lay between the germline ends. CDR1 and CDR2 from the germline V gene are MNHEY and SMNVEV (reference sequence). This CDR3 is built from 15 residues. Per the original methods: Amplifying reference gene primers gave estimates of nucleated cell counts. The repertoire was sequenced with immunoSEQ multiplex PCR; TCRdb's copy has only in-frame clones and lacks some. Clone size and V and J calls were adopted from that table, with D and trimming inferred from the DNA. This table has about 83,000 clones, about nine tenths appearing once. The sequenced sample was peripheral blood. J is TRBJ2-1 and V is TRBV27; D might be TRBD1 (6 bases). The receptor was isolated from a woman aged 50 to 65 with active or convalescent COVID-19. As DNA, the CDR3 is TGTGCCAGCAGTTCGGACAGAAGCTCCTACAATGAGCAGTTCTTC. Its translation: CASSSDRSSYNEQFF.